The following is a T cell receptor beta chain sequence with its context. What it recognizes is unknown. The record originates from a study of CXCR3-negative and CXCR3-positive naive CD8 T cells. Overall study results and limits: Naive CXCR3-positive and CXCR3-negative cells shared similar TRBV-TRBJ usage, unlike memory cells. The TRB CDR3s that CXCR3-positive naive cells carried were more hydrophobic than those of CXCR3-negative naive cells.

The germline V gene has CDR1 SEHNR and CDR2 FQNEAQ (reference sequence). This CDR3 contains 15 residues. With UMI labels, 5' RACE was used to prepare the TRB cDNA libraries. TCRdb processed the 5' RACE reads again and assigns one entry to each CDR3 protein, with no DNA. Its table lists more than 50,000 distinct CDR3 sequences. The chain couples TRBV7-9 to TRBJ2-3. Specimen: naive CXCR3- CD8+ T cells from blood. Noted subset: CD45RO-CCR7+CD27+CD95- naive CD8+ T cells lacking CXCR3 (TNR3-). This receptor was obtained from a human donor in good health. Some clones in this sample may be carry-over from other donors' samples. The chain's CDR3 is CASSLVGRSTDTQYF.